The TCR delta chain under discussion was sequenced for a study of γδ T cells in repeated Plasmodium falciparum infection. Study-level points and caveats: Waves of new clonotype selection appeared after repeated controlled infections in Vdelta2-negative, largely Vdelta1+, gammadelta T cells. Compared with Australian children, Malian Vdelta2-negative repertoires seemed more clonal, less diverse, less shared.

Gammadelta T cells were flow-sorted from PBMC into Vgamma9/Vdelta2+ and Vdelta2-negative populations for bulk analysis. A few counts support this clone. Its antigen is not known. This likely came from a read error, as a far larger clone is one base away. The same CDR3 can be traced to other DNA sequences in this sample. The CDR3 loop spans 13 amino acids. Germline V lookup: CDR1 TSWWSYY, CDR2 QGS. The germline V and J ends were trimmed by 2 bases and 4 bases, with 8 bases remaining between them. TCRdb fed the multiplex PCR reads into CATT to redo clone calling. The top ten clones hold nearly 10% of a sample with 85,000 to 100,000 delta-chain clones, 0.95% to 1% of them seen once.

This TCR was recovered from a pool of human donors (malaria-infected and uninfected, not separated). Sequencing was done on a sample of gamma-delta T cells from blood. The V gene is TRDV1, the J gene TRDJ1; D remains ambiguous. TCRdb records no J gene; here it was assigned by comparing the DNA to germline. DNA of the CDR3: TGTGCTCTTGGGGAATTTCGTAGCGATAAACTCATCTTT. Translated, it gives CALGEFRSDKLIF.